The present T cell receptor beta chain was sequenced within a study of identical twins. Study-level findings and limits: Insertions were reduced in abundant cord blood beta clonotypes but not in memory repertoires. Within monozygotic twins, out-of-frame TCR alpha sharing was underestimated by the models. Zero-insertion findings could be partly confounded by invariant cells (MAIT and iNKT cells).

This clonotype was seen only a few times. Its target is unknown. V was clipped by 4 bases and J by 7 bases, with 12 bases between them. The CDR3 is made up of 14 amino acids. The germline V gene encodes CDR1 SGHRS and CDR2 YFSETQ. TCRdb re-derived calls from the 5' RACE reads in MiXCR, one entry per CDR3 protein. This sample yields some 330,000 distinct CDR3 sequences, of which roughly 9% are seen a single time; under 9.5% belongs to the top ten. This clonotype was obtained from a woman between 50 and 59 years old in good health. The sample comprised naive T cells sorted from blood. This rearrangement joins TRBV5-1 to TRBJ1-6; a possible D gene is TRBD1 (5 bases). CDR3 bases: TGCGCCAGCAGCACCGGGACGGAAAATTCACCCCTCCACTTT. Translation: CASSTGTENSPLHF.